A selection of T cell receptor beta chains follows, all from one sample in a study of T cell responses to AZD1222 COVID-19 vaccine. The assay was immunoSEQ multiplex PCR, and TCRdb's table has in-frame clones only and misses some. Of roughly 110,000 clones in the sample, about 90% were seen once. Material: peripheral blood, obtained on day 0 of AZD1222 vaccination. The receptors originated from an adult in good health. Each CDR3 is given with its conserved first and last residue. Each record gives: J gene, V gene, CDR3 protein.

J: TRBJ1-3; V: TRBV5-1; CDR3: CASSLGGGGNTIYF
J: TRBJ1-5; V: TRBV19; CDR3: CATAEGFSNQPQHF
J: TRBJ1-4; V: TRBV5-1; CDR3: CASSWGGGDEKLFF
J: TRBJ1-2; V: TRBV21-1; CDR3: CASTQSTRFYGYTF
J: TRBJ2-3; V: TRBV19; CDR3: CASKGLAGAGDTQYF
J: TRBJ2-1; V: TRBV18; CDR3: CASSPGVLGEQFF
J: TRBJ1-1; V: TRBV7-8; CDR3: CASSLRGSLNTEAFF
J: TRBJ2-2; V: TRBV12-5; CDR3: CASGVGGPTTGELFF
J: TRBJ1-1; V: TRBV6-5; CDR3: CASSPGFTEAFF
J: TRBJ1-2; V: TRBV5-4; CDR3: CASSLESRGYGYTF
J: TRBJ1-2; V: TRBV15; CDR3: CATSRDRGADVHGYTF
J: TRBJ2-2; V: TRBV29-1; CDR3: CSVEFGRGSGELFF
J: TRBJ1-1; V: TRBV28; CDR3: CASSRLGAFF
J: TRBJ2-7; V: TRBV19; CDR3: CASSTGTSGSPYEQYF
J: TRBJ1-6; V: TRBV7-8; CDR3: CASSLGRENSPLHF
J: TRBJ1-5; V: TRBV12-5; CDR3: CASGPGTGPKGQPQHF
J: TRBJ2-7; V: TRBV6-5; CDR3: CASTNLFYEQYF
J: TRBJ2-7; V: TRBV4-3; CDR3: CASSQEWTGYYEQYF
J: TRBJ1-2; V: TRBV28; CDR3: CASSLSDSYGYTF
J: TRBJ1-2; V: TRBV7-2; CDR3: CASSYQFGRSYGYTF
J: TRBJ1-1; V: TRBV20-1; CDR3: CSASEDRGLVDEAFF
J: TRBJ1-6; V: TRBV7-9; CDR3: CASSPGELKNSPLHF
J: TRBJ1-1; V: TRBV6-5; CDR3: CASSSILGRNTEAFF
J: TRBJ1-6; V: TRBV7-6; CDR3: CASSRTGGNNSPLHF
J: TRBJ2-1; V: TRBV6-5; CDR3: CASSSRVEQFF
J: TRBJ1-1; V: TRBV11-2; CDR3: CASSLAGSETLAFF
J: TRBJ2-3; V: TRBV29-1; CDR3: CSQGGWGTDTQYF
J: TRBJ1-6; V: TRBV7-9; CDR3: CASSLTDYNSPLHF
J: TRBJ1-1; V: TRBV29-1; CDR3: CSVEGQGATEAFF
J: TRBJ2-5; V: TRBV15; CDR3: CATSILPQETQYF
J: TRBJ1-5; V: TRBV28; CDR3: CASGTDSNQPQHF
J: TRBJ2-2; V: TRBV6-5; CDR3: CASSYVSFNTGELFF
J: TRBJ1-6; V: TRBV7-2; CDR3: CASSLFPYSPLHF
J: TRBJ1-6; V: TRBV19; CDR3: CASSTPLLAGGSSPLHF
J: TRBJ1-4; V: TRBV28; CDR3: CATREWVNEKLFF
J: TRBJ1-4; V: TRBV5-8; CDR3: CASSFRGTVNEKLFF
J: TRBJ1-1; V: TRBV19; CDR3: CASTTPGGGYEAFF
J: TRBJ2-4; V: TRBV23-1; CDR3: CASSPNTPGWGMENIQYF
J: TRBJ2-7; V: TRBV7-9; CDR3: CASSLTLEGYEQYF
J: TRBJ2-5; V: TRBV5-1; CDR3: CASTSGTSGGWTQYF
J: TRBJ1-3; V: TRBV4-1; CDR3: CASSQNTLRGNTIYF
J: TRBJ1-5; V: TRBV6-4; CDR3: CASSDASKDREPYSNQPQHF
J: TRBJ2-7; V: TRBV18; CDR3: CASSPIDPSYEQYF
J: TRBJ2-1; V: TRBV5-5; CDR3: CASSPTSSEQFF
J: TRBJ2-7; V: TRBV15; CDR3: CATSRDIGGATHEQYF
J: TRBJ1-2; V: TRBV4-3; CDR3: CASSRAGQFYGYTF
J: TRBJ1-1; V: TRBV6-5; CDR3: CASHRGSGTEAFF
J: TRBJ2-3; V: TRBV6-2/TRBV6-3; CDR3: CASSRLAGGFTDTQYF
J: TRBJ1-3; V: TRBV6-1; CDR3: CASSEVRTGPGNTIYF
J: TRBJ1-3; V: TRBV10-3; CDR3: CAISPQQGSGNTIYF
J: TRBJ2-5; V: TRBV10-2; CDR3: CASGSSAAGSVAQYF
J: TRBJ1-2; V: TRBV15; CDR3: CATSSVRNGYTF